A selection of T cell receptor beta chains follows, all from one sample in a study of breast tumors, draining lymph nodes, adjacent tissues. TCRdb re-analysed the multiplex PCR reads in MiXCR, keeping a single row per CDR3 protein. In the table there are over 60,000 distinct CDR3 sequences, approximately 54% of which are singletons. Sequenced material: breast tumor tissue. Receptors originate from a female donor with breast cancer. Some clones in this sample may be carry-over from other donors' samples. The CDR3 runs from the conserved cysteine through the conserved F or W.

len: 15; v_gene: TRBV10-3; CDR3aa: CAISEGDRVNQPQHF
len: 14; v_gene: TRBV7-3; CDR3aa: CASSAGLAGFGYTF
len: 14; v_gene: TRBV20-1; CDR3aa: CSAKRTGSSYEQYF
len: 14; v_gene: TRBV2; CDR3aa: CASKDKVRTDTQYF
len: 12; v_gene: TRBV19; CDR3aa: CASSRGGYEQYF
len: 13; v_gene: TRBV6-5; CDR3aa: CASSYRVNYGYTF
len: 16; v_gene: TRBV6-1; CDR3aa: CASRREAGRGADTQYF
len: 13; v_gene: TRBV2; CDR3aa: CASSGGGPQEQYF
len: 16; v_gene: TRBV20-1; CDR3aa: CSARAGRGVPDSPLHF
len: 14; v_gene: TRBV12-3/TRBV12-4; CDR3aa: CASTPGHATLEQYF
len: 13; v_gene: TRBV5-6; CDR3aa: CASSDRGVAHPHF
len: 13; v_gene: TRBV11-2; CDR3aa: CASSLRITDTQYF
len: 10; v_gene: TRBV6-5; CDR3aa: CASRKDGPTF
len: 14; v_gene: TRBV3-1; CDR3aa: CASSQGTSNSPLHF
len: 18; v_gene: TRBV27; CDR3aa: CASSFMGGGDTSYNEQFF
len: 15; v_gene: TRBV25-1; CDR3aa: CASVVYYLGEDEQFF
len: 17; v_gene: TRBV7-9; CDR3aa: CASSLALGQGGQEPQYF
len: 13; v_gene: TRBV7-8; CDR3aa: CASSSRPADTQYF
len: 12; v_gene: TRBV12-3/TRBV12-4; CDR3aa: CASSLVSGSKFF
len: 14; v_gene: TRBV10-2; CDR3aa: CASSEGQPPVEQYF
len: 15; v_gene: TRBV7-2; CDR3aa: CASSSNQGNAYEQYF